The next 14 T cell receptor beta chains were all read from a single sample in a study of CD8+ T cells in alopecia areata (dated by TCRdb to between 2017 and 2018). Receptor libraries were prepared by the immunoSEQ multiplex PCR assay. RNA was extracted from all samples and reverse transcribed into cDNA as template for TCR sequencing. TCRdb mirrors the immuneACCESS table, restricted to in-frame sequences. Some clones are absent from its copies; in checked studies, under half trace to an unresolved V gene, and the reason for the others is unknown. This sample gives around 140,000 clones in total; 87% of them show up just once. The ten most abundant clones make up approximately 15% of the sample. The sample's time point label is to be understood as: baseline before oral tofacitinib. Sequencing used CD8+ T cells sorted from blood, obtained at week 0. These receptors all stem from a human donor with alopecia areata.

CDR3 in amino acids: CASSLGDETEAFF. The CDR3 nucleotides read TGTGCCAGCAGCTTAGGTGATGAGACTGAAGCTTTCTTT. This chain joins TRBV7-3 and TRBJ1-1; D is ambiguous. V lost 2 bases, J lost 5 bases, and 9 bases lay in between. Looked up from germline, CDR1 is SGHTA and CDR2 is FQGTGA. This CDR3 region has 13 residues.

V usage is TRBV10-2 and J usage is TRBJ1-2, with D possibly TRBD1 on 5 matching bases. CDR1 and CDR2 (germline): WSHSY, SAAADI. Trimming took off 0 bases at V and 4 bases at J, with 9 bases between the two ends. The CDR3 contains 14 residues. CDR3 in DNA: TGCGCCAGCAGTGAGTCAGGCACAGGCTATGGCTACACCTTC. Its protein is CASSESGTGYGYTF.

The V and J genes are TRBV7-3 and TRBJ2-7; D might be TRBD1 (5 bases). Trimming removed 1 base at V and 5 bases at J, with 12 bases between. Germline loops: CDR1 SGHTA, CDR2 FQGTGA. CDR3 length equals 14 residues. As DNA, the CDR3 is TGTGCCAGCAGCTTAATGGGGCCCACGAACGAGCAGTACTTC. This sequence encodes CASSLMGPTNEQYF.

Remarks on this clone: This sample also contains other DNA sequences that code for the same CDR3. The rearrangement links TRBV9 to TRBJ2-3; D is undetermined. V was clipped by 0 bases and J by 0 bases, with 8 bases between them. Per germline, CDR1 SGDLS and CDR2 YYNGEE. The CDR3 has 15 residues. The CDR3 here is CASSVEGVSTDTQYF. The CDR3 DNA sequence: TGTGCCAGCAGCGTAGAAGGAGTTAGCACAGATACGCAGTATTTT.

J is TRBJ2-7 and V is TRBV28, with TRBD1 matching 8 bases. The germline gives CDR1 MDHEN, CDR2 SYDVKM. The CDR3 length is 12 residues. The V gene end was trimmed by 5 bases and the J gene end by 6 bases; junction bases not matched to a gene: 3. CDR3 DNA: TGTGCCAGCAGTCCCGACAGGGGCGAGCAGTACTTC. Protein sequence: CASSPDRGEQYF.

J is TRBJ2-1 and V is TRBV10-2, with 8 bases that match TRBD1. The trim removed 4 bases at V and 7 bases at J, leaving 3 bases unmatched. Germline V gene data show CDR1 as WSHSY and CDR2 as SAAADI. The CDR3 has 13 amino acids. CDR3 nucleotides: TGCGCCAGCAGTGTAAACAGGGGGAATGAGCAGTTCTTC. It specifies CASSVNRGNEQFF.

The chain carries TRBV27 and TRBJ1-3, with 7 bases aligning to TRBD1. This CDR3 comprises 14 residues. The junction had 2 bases not matched to a gene; V was cut back by 4 bases and J by 2 bases. Germline V gives CDR1 MNHEY, CDR2 SMNVEV (reference sequence). The CDR3 loop is CASSWDSAGNTIYF. CDR3 in DNA: TGTGCCAGCAGTTGGGACAGCGCTGGAAACACCATATATTTT.

This rearrangement joins TRBV4-1 to TRBJ1-1; possible D gene TRBD1, 5 bases. The CDR3 loop spans 13 amino acids. V shed 4 bases and J shed 3 bases, with 9 bases lying between them. Looked up from germline, CDR1 is MGHRA and CDR2 is YSYEKL. CDR3 in amino acids: CASSPRGDTEAFF. The CDR3 DNA is TGCGCCAGCAGCCCCCGAGGGGACACTGAAGCTTTCTTT.

The V call is TRBV27, the J call TRBJ2-7; D may be TRBD1 (5 bases). The V gene lost 3 bases and the J gene lost 3 bases, with 9 bases spanning the gap. Germline V gene lookup returns CDR1 MNHEY and CDR2 SMNVEV (reference sequence). The CDR3 extends over 13 amino acids. The chain's CDR3 is CASSLGRSYEQYF. The CDR3 region has the DNA TGTGCCAGCAGTTTGGGGCGCAGCTACGAGCAGTACTTC.

The chain recombines TRBV29-1 with TRBJ2-5, with a possible D match to TRBD1 (6 bases). The DNA end lines up better with TRBJ2-7; the J call may be wrong. Germline-derived CDR1 and CDR2 are SQVTM and ANQGSEA. This CDR3 is 11 amino acids long. The CDR3 bases are TGCAGCGCCAAACAGGGCTACGAGCAGTACTTC. Its translation is CSAKQGYEQYF.

This clone was picked up a small number of times. The rearrangement joins TRBV29-1 to TRBJ2-7; TRBD2 is a possible D gene (5 bases). Per germline, CDR1 SQVTM and CDR2 ANQGSEA. The CDR3 contains 12 residues. Trimming took 1 base from V and 6 from J, leaving 10 bases between them. Here the CDR3 DNA reads TGCAGCGTTGAAGTGGTAAGCGGCGAGCAGTACTTC. This codes for CSVEVVSGEQYF.

V and J are TRBV14 and TRBJ2-1; 7 nucleotides align to TRBD1. Looked up from germline, CDR1 is SGHDN and CDR2 is FVKESK. The CDR3 has 14 residues. Trimming took 3 bases from V and 5 from J; bases not matched to a gene: 4. CDR3 bases: TGTGCCAGCAGCCAGAGAGACAGGGACAATGAGCAGTTCTTC. As protein: CASSQRDRDNEQFF. Filled out from reference TRBV14 and TRBJ2-1, the complete variable domain reads EAGVTQFPSHSVIEKGQTVTLRCDPISGHDNLYWYRRVMGKEIKFLLHFVKESKQDESGMPNNRFLAERTGGTYSTLKVQPAELEDSGVYFCASSQRDRDNEQFFGPGTRLTVL.

This clone was seen a handful of times. The CDR3 is CSVEVRDRVPYEQYF. As DNA, the CDR3 is TGCAGCGTTGAGGTTCGGGACAGGGTTCCCTACGAGCAGTACTTC. V and J are TRBV29-1 and TRBJ2-7; 9 bases agree with TRBD1. The CDR3 consists of 15 residues. Losses at the gene ends were 3 bases for V and 2 bases for J; bases not matched to a gene: 8. CDR1 SQVTM and CDR2 ANQGSEA come from the germline V gene.

The chain combines TRBV6-1 with TRBJ2-2; D might be TRBD1 or TRBD2, each matching 5 bases. The CDR3 has 14 residues. With 10 bases removed from V and 6 bases from J, the gap between germline ends came to 18 bases. CDR1 is MNHNS, CDR2 SASEGT, per germline. The CDR3 reads CATEGGRAAGELFF. Written as DNA, the CDR3 is TGTGCCACCGAAGGAGGCAGGGCGGCCGGGGAGCTGTTTTTT.